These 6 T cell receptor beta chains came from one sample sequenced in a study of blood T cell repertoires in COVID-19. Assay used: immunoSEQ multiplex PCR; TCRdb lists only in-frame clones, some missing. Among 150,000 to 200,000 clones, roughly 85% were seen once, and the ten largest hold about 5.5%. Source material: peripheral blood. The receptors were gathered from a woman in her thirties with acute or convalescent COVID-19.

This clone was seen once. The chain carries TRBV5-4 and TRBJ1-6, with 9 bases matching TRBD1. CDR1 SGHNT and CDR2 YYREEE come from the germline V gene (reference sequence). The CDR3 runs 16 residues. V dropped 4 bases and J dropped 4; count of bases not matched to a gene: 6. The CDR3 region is CASSDGTGRYNSPLHF. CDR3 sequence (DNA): TGTGCCAGCAGCGATGGGACAGGGAGGTATAATTCACCCCTCCACTTT.

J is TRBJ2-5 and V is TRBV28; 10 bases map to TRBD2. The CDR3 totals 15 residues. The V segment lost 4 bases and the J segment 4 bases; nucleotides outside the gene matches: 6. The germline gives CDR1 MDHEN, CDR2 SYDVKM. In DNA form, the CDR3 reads TGTGCCAGCAGTTGGGGCCTAGCGGGAGCAGAGACCCAGTACTTC. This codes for CASSWGLAGAETQYF.

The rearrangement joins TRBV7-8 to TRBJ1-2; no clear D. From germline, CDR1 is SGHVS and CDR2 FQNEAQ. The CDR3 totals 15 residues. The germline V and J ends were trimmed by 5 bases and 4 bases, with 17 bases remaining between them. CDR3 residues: CASSPTGFDRYGYTF. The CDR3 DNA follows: TGTGCCAGCAGCCCCACGGGTTTCGATCGCTATGGCTACACCTTC.

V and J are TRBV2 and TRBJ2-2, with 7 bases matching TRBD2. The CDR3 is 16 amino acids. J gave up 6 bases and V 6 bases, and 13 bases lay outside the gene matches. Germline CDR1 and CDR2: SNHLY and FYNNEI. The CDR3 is CASSRSRPAGSGELFF. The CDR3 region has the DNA TGTGCCAGCAGCCGCTCCCGGCCAGCGGGGTCCGGGGAGCTGTTTTTT.

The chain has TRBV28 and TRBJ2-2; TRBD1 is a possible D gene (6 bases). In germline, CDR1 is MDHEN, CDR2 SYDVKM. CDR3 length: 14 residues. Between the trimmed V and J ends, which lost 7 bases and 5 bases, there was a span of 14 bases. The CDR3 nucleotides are TGTGCCAGCAACAGGGTGGGTTGGACCGGGGAGCTGTTTTTT. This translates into CASNRVGWTGELFF.

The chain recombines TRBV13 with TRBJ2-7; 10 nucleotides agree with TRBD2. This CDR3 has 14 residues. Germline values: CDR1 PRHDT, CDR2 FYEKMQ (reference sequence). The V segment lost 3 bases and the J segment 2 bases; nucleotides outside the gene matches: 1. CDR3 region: CASSFSGRAYEQYF. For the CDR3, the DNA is TGTGCCAGCAGCTTCAGCGGGAGGGCCTACGAGCAGTACTTC.